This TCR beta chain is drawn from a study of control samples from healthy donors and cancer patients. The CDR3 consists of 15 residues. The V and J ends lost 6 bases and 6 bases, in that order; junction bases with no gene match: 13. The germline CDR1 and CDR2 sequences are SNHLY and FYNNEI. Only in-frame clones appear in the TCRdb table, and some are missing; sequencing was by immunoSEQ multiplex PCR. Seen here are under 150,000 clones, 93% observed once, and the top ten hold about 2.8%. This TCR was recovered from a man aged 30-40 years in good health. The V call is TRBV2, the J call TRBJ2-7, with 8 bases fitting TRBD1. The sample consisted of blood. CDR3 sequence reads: CASRGTGPRGLEQYF. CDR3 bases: TGTGCCAGCAGGGGGACAGGACCCCGAGGTCTCGAGCAGTACTTC.